These T cell receptor beta chains were read from a single sample in a study of blood T cell repertoires in COVID-19. The repertoire was sequenced with immunoSEQ multiplex PCR; TCRdb's copy has only in-frame clones and lacks some. Of some 110,000 clones in the sample, around 83% were seen once. Input material: peripheral blood. These receptors came from a man aged 35 to 55 with acute or convalescent COVID-19. Both conserved end residues are trimmed from each CDR3. Fields, in order: CDR3 length, V gene, J gene, CDR3 protein.

15,TRBV5-1,TRBJ2-1,ASSLRSGSGSYNEQF
14,TRBV7-9,TRBJ2-7,ASSSFGRQSSYEQY
11,TRBV15,TRBJ1-2,ATSTGANYGYT
10,TRBV15,TRBJ2-7,ATSRGQYEQY
10,TRBV6-2/TRBV6-3,TRBJ2-7,ASSSIHYEQY
15,TRBV2,TRBJ1-6,ASRSGTSSGLGSPLH
13,TRBV5-1,TRBJ2-3,ASSLDGGTTDTQY
11,TRBV29-1,TRBJ2-1,SVRGSSYNEQF
13,TRBV2,TRBJ2-3,ASSRGSPSTDTQY
13,TRBV28,TRBJ2-2,ASSPWTGGTGELF
14,TRBV3-1/TRBV3-2,TRBJ2-1,ASSLRGRMSYNEQF
11,TRBV4-3,TRBJ2-1,ASSQDEGSEQF
9,TRBV20-1,TRBJ1-1,SALEHTEAF
12,TRBV9,TRBJ2-7,ASSVGQGYYEQY
14,TRBV2,TRBJ2-1,ASSGPTSGRFNEQF
11,TRBV4-2,TRBJ1-2,ASSQGEGYGYT
14,TRBV3-1/TRBV3-2,TRBJ2-3,ASSLRLAGGIDTQY
13,TRBV4-2,TRBJ1-5,ASSPSGGTHQPQH
13,TRBV28,TRBJ1-4,ASSYRTGRNEKLF
13,TRBV13,TRBJ2-1,ASSLVAGSYNEQF
14,TRBV4-2,TRBJ2-3,ASSPPQRELADTQY
14,TRBV7-9,TRBJ2-1,ASRSSGGLGFDEQF
11,TRBV7-3,TRBJ1-3,ASSPTGGNTIY
13,TRBV11-1,TRBJ2-1,ASSLGGSSYNEQF
13,TRBV7-2,TRBJ2-6,ASSLVSSGANVLT
13,TRBV2,TRBJ2-1,ASNLLGQGNNEQF
12,TRBV5-1,TRBJ2-7,ASSFMDRSYEQY
10,TRBV23-1,TRBJ2-2,ASPWRYGELF
14,TRBV19,TRBJ2-7,ASSEMAGLYSYEQY
14,TRBV5-1,TRBJ1-1,ASSRDSQVGRTEAF
11,TRBV11-3,TRBJ2-3,ASSLVSSDTQY
14,TRBV6-5,TRBJ2-4,ASSYSIGALNNIQY
11,TRBV3-1/TRBV3-2,TRBJ2-7,ASSQSSGYEQY
14,TRBV5-6,TRBJ1-4,ASSPNLGQGREKLF
14,TRBV28,TRBJ1-1,ASSHPGQGANTEAF
12,TRBV27,TRBJ1-6,ASRPGQVVSPLH
16,TRBV5-4,TRBJ1-2,ASSPPLGQGGRYYGYT
11,TRBV12-3/TRBV12-4,TRBJ2-1,ASAGGGINEQF
12,TRBV29-1,TRBJ1-2,SALRAQGSHGYT
15,TRBV24-1,TRBJ2-3,ATSEGTSGDSTDTQY
11,TRBV7-9,TRBJ1-5,ASSPDGSQPQH
14,TRBV6-5,TRBJ2-1,ASSSVRGSSYNEQF
13,TRBV7-9,TRBJ1-5,ASSPGQWSNQPQH
12,TRBV11-2,TRBJ1-2,ASSLRDSNYGYT
10,TRBV6-2/TRBV6-3,TRBJ1-4,ASSQGNEKLF
11,TRBV6-2/TRBV6-3,TRBJ2-5,ASSRLVQGAEN
18,TRBV19,TRBJ2-4,ASSMPDRYQGILAKNIQY
10,TRBV6-5,TRBJ2-4,ASKPGGHIQY
15,TRBV7-8,TRBJ2-2,ASSSRPAGANTGELF
14,TRBV18,TRBJ2-3,ASSPLTGSSTDTQY
13,TRBV6-5,TRBJ1-2,ASSYSRGWNYGYT
11,TRBV6-5,TRBJ2-5,ASSRQFEETQY
10,TRBV7-3,TRBJ2-2,ASSSYTGELF
14,TRBV7-2,TRBJ1-1,ASSLTWQSAGNEAF
13,TRBV7-8,TRBJ1-2,ASSPWAGLNYGYT
15,TRBV7-2,TRBJ2-5,ASSDPGLAGGQETQY
11,TRBV28,TRBJ1-2,ASSLSRRYGYT
11,TRBV10-1,TRBJ2-1,ASSESSRGEQF
12,TRBV7-9,TRBJ2-1,ASSSYRYNNEQF
13,TRBV10-2,TRBJ1-6,ASTTAGGSGSPLH